This T cell receptor (beta chain) was retrieved from a study of control samples from healthy donors and cancer patients. Sequencing was performed with immunoSEQ multiplex PCR; in TCRdb, only in-frame clones are kept and a portion is missing. The profile shows about 270,000 clones, roughly 87% of them singletons. The CDR3 length is 11 residues. The germline V and J ends were trimmed by 3 bases and 8 bases, with 5 bases remaining between them. The rearrangement joins TRBV12-3 or TRBV12-4 to TRBJ1-5; D is ambiguous. The receptor was derived from a woman aged 60-70 years with lung cancer. Sequencing was done on a sample of PBMCs. In DNA, the CDR3 is TGTGCCAGCAGTTTTGGGGAGCCCCAGCATTTT. This encodes CASSFGEPQHF.